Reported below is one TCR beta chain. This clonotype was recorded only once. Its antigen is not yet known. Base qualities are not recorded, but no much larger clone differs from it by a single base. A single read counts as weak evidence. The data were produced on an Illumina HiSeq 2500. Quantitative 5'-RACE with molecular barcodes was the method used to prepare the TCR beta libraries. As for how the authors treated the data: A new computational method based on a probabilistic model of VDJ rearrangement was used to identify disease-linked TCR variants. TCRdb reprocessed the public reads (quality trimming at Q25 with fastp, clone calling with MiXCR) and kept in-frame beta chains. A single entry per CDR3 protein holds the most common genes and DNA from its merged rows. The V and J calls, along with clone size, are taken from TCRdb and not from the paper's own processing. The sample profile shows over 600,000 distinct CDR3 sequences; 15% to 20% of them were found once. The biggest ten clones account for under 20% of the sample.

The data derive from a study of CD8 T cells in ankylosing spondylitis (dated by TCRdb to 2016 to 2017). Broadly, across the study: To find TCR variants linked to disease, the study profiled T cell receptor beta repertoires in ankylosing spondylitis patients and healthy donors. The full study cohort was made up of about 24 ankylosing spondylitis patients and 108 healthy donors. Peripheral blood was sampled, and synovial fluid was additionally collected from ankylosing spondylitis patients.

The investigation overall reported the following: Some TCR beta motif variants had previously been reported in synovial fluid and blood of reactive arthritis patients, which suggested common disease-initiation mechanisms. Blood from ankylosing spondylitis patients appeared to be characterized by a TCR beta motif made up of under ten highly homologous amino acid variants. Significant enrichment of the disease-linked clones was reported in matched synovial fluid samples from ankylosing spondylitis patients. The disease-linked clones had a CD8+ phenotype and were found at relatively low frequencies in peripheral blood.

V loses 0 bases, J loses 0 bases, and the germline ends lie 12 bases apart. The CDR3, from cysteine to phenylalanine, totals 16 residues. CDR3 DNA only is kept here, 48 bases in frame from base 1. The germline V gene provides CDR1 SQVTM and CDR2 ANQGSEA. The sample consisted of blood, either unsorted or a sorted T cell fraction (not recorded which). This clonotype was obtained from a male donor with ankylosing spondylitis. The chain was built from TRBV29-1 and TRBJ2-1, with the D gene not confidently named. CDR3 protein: CSVEESASRSYNEQFF. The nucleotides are TGCAGCGTTGAAGAGTCCGCGAGCCGCTCCTACAATGAGCAGTTCTTC.